Each of the 16 T cell receptor beta chains below was sequenced from the same sample in a study of blood T cell repertoires in COVID-19. The table came from immunoSEQ multiplex PCR; TCRdb's copy has only in-frame clones and leaves some out. The sample carries approximately 210,000 clones, 70% to 90% recorded once. What was sequenced was peripheral blood. The receptors derive from a woman in her seventies with active or convalescent COVID-19.

The chain employs TRBV3-1 (or the pseudogene TRBV3-2) and TRBJ1-1, with 9 nucleotides matching TRBD1. Trimming removed 3 bases from V and 6 bases from J; junction bases left unmatched: 8. CDR3 length: 15 amino acids. Germline-derived CDR1 and CDR2 are LGHDT and YNNKEL (reference sequence). CDR3 sequence (DNA): TGTGCCAGCAGCCAGGCGTCGGACAGGGGAGCTGAAGCTTTCTTT. Translation gives CASSQASDRGAEAFF.

The chain joins TRBV19 to TRBJ2-7, with 7 bases that match TRBD1. In germline, CDR1 is LNHDA, CDR2 SQIVND (reference sequence). The CDR3 runs 14 residues. V was clipped by 7 bases and J by 3 bases; unmatched bases: 9. The CDR3 here is CASTPGQGVYEQYF. DNA for the CDR3: TGTGCCAGTACGCCTGGGCAGGGGGTCTACGAGCAGTACTTC.

Comment on this clone: Other nucleotide sequences from this sample produce the same CDR3. V and J are TRBV7-2 and TRBJ2-5; 11 bases are a match to TRBD2. CDR1 and CDR2 (germline): SGHTA, FQGNSA. V was pared by 3 bases and J by 2 bases, with 5 bases of the junction left unmatched. The CDR3 is 16 residues long. CDR3 DNA sequence: TGTGCCAGCAGCTTGAGTCTAGCGGGGGGTCAAGAGACCCAGTACTTC. It translates to CASSLSLAGGQETQYF.

This clone was seen only once. This rearrangement joins TRBV6-6 to TRBJ1-1; possibly TRBD1 for D (5 bases). The CDR3 contains 14 residues. Germline V gene data show CDR1 as MNHNY and CDR2 as SVGAGI (reference sequence). Trimming stripped 6 bases from V and 7 bases from J, with 18 bases between. DNA for the CDR3: TGTGCCAGCAGGCCTCGGCCCCCGGGGGTTGAAGCTTTCTTT. This sequence encodes CASRPRPPGVEAFF.

The chain links TRBV14 to TRBJ2-2, with 12 bases identical to TRBD2. From germline, CDR1 is SGHDN and CDR2 FVKESK. V dropped 2 bases and J dropped 4; count of bases not matched to a gene: 5. This CDR3 comprises 17 residues. This chain's CDR3 is CASSQQEGLAGTGELFF. In nucleotides, the CDR3 is TGTGCCAGCAGCCAACAAGAGGGACTAGCGGGCACCGGGGAGCTGTTTTTT.

A few counts support this clone. V is TRBV5-6 and J is TRBJ1-5; 10 bases line up with TRBD1. V trimming: 3 bases; J trimming: 7 bases; junction bases outside the gene matches: 13. CDR3 size: 17 residues. CDR1 is SGHDT, CDR2 YYEEEE, per germline. The CDR3 DNA reads as TGTGCCAGCAGCTCCACGCGACAGGGGGCGCTTAGCCAGCCCCAGCATTTT. Protein: CASSSTRQGALSQPQHF. The entire variable domain, with the rest obtained from reference TRBV5-6 and TRBJ1-5, is as follows: DAGVTQSPTHLIKTRGQQVTLRCSPKSGHDTVSWYQQALGQGPQFIFQYYEEEERQRGNFPDRFSGHQFPNYSSELNVNALLLGDSALYLCASSSTRQGALSQPQHFGDGTRLSIL.

The chain links TRBV28 to TRBJ2-5; TRBD2 agrees at 8 bases. The CDR3 is made up of 16 amino acids. Germline V gene lookup returns CDR1 MDHEN and CDR2 SYDVKM. The V and J ends lost 5 bases and 4 bases, in that order; junction bases with no gene match: 12. The CDR3 reads CASSPHSGMKGETQYF. CDR3 nucleotides: TGTGCCAGCAGTCCACATAGCGGGATGAAGGGAGAGACCCAGTACTTC. The full variable domain, its missing parts supplied by reference TRBV28 and TRBJ2-5, is DVKVTQSSRYLVKRTGEKVFLECVQDMDHENMFWYRQDPGLGLRLIYFSYDVKMKEKGDIPEGYSVSREKKERFSLILESASTNQTSMYLCASSPHSGMKGETQYFGPGTRLLVL.

V and J are TRBV25-1 and TRBJ1-1; possibly TRBD1 for D (5 bases). Trimming removed 3 bases from V and 0 bases from J, with 17 bases in between. The CDR3 covers 17 residues. The germline CDR1 and CDR2 sequences are MGHDK and SYGVNS. Here the CDR3 reads CASSDWGGARMNTEAFF. CDR3 nucleotide sequence: TGTGCCAGCAGTGACTGGGGAGGGGCGAGAATGAACACTGAAGCTTTCTTT.

This clone was observed once. The genes are TRBV12-3 or TRBV12-4 and TRBJ2-4; D might be TRBD2 (5 bases). This CDR3 has 13 residues. The germline V and J ends were trimmed by 6 bases and 11 bases, with 17 bases remaining between them. This CDR3 is CASSIGLLLVQYF. The CDR3 nucleotides read TGTGCCAGCAGCATAGGACTCCTTCTAGTTCAGTACTTC.

In its sample, this clone was seen a few times. J is TRBJ2-5 and V is TRBV4-3; 7 bases map to TRBD1. After removal of 0 bases from V and 2 bases from J, the junction contained 3 bases not matched to a gene. Germline V gives CDR1 LGHNA, CDR2 YSLEER. The CDR3 is 15 amino acids. CDR3 sequence reads: CASSQDRGPQETQYF. The CDR3 region has the DNA TGCGCCAGCAGCCAAGATAGGGGGCCACAAGAGACCCAGTACTTC.

This clone was seen at least ten times. The chain carries TRBV5-1 and TRBJ2-2; possibly TRBD2 for D (5 bases). Between the trimmed V and J ends, which lost 0 bases and 5 bases, there was a span of 14 bases. Looked up from germline, CDR1 is SGHRS and CDR2 is YFSETQ. The CDR3 runs to 16 residues. CDR3 loop: CASSLGPEVGTGELFF. The CDR3 DNA reads as TGCGCCAGCAGCTTGGGGCCGGAGGTGGGAACCGGGGAGCTGTTTTTT.

This chain connects TRBV29-1 to TRBJ1-3; D gene unclear. The V gene lost 4 bases and the J gene lost 0 bases, with 13 bases spanning the gap. The CDR3 runs to 15 residues. Germline V gives CDR1 SQVTM, CDR2 ANQGSEA. The CDR3 spells CSVGGLTDSGNTIYF. The CDR3 bases are TGCAGCGTTGGAGGCCTGACCGACTCTGGAAACACCATATATTTT.

The rearrangement uses TRBV7-2 and TRBJ1-1; possibly TRBD1 for D (5 bases). Germline CDR1 reads SGHTA; CDR2 reads FQGNSA. CDR3 size: 14 residues. V was clipped by 5 bases and J by 1 base, with 11 bases between them. CDR3 amino acids: CASSLQVRNTEAFF. In nucleotides, the CDR3 is TGTGCCAGCAGCCTACAGGTGAGGAACACTGAAGCTTTCTTT. The full variable domain, completed using reference TRBV7-2 and TRBJ1-1, is GAGVSQSPSNKVTEKGKDVELRCDPISGHTALYWYRQSLGQGLEFLIYFQGNSAPDKSGLPSDRFSAERTGGSVSTLTIQRTQQEDSAVYLCASSLQVRNTEAFFGQGTRLTVV.

The chain employs TRBV14 and TRBJ1-6; 7 positions match TRBD1. With 0 bases clipped from V and 10 bases from J, the junction kept 3 bases outside the gene matches. CDR1 is SGHDN, CDR2 FVKESK, per germline. The CDR3 covers 14 residues. In nucleotides, the CDR3 is TGTGCCAGCAGCCAAGAAACCAGGGGGTCACCCCTCCACTTT. This codes for CASSQETRGSPLHF.

CDR3: CASSLDPLGGLAGKETQYF. CDR3 DNA sequence: TGCGCCAGCAGCTTGGACCCGCTGGGGGGGCTAGCGGGTAAAGAGACCCAGTACTTC. The chain joins TRBV5-1 to TRBJ2-5; 8 bases are shared with TRBD2. The CDR3 consists of 19 residues. Germline V gene data show CDR1 as SGHRS and CDR2 as YFSETQ. Trimming at V came to 0 bases and at J to 3 bases, leaving 16 bases not matched to a gene. Variable domain in full (rest from reference TRBV5-1 and TRBJ2-5): KAGVTQTPRYLIKTRGQQVTLSCSPISGHRSVSWYQQTPGQGLQFLFEYFSETQRNKGNFPGRFSGRQFSNSRSEMNVSTLELGDSALYLCASSLDPLGGLAGKETQYFGPGTRLLVL.

The chain is built from TRBV25-1 and TRBJ2-3, with TRBD2 matching over 7 bases. CDR3 length: 18 residues. Germline CDR1 MGHDK, CDR2 SYGVNS. The trim removed 1 base at V and 6 bases at J, leaving 16 bases unmatched. The chain's CDR3 is CASSESFGAGPAWDTQYF. The CDR3 region has the DNA TGTGCCAGCAGTGAATCCTTCGGAGCGGGGCCTGCCTGGGATACGCAGTATTTT.